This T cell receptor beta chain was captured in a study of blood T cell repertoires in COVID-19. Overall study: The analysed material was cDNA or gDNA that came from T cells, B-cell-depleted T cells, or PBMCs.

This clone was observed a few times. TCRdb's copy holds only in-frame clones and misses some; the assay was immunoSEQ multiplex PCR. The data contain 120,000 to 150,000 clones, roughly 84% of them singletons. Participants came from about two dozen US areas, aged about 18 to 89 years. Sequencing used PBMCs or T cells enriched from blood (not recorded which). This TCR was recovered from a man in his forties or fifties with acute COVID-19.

CDR3: CSASRQHSNQPQHF. CDR3 nucleotides: TGCAGTGCTAGTAGACAGCATAGCAATCAGCCCCAGCATTTT. The J gene is TRBJ1-5, the V gene TRBV20-1, with a possible D match to TRBD1 (5 bases). Germline lookup yields CDR1 DFQATT and CDR2 SNEGSKA (reference sequence). V lost 3 bases to trimming and J lost 0 bases, with 9 bases between them. This CDR3 is 14 amino acids long.